This T cell receptor beta chain emerged from a study of CD8+ T cells in alopecia areata. Study-level findings and limits: Scalp repertoires also include resident alphabeta T cells from normal skin. Scalp lesions, especially in alopecia totalis/universalis, had higher clonality than normal scalp.

Cell sorting was applied to PBMCs, and CD4+ and CD8+ T cells were collected. The authors extracted RNA and reverse transcribed it into cDNA as the sequencing template. The method was immunoSEQ multiplex PCR; TCRdb's version includes in-frame clones alone and lacks a portion of them. In the table there are 69,000 or so clones, 50% to 75% of which are singletons. V shed 4 bases and J shed 4 bases, with 13 bases lying between them. The CDR3 covers 14 residues. The germline V gene encodes CDR1 PRHDT and CDR2 FYEKMQ (reference sequence). Comment on this clone: Its antigen is as yet unknown.

V is TRBV13 and J is TRBJ1-2, with a weak D call TRBD1 (6 bases). This clonotype originated in a human donor with alopecia areata. The material was CD8+ T cells sorted from blood, obtained at week 0. The CDR3 sequence is CASSSRGGVYGYTF. In DNA form, the CDR3 reads TGTGCCAGCAGCTCCCGAGGGGGGGTCTATGGCTACACCTTC.